Shown below are 28 T cell receptor beta chains from a single sample sequenced in a study of T cell repertoires in cytomegalovirus infection. From the reads, TCRdb called clonotypes with MiXCR, one entry per CDR3 protein. The sample carries some 300,000 distinct CDR3 sequences, approximately 8.9% recorded once. Sequencing was carried out using PBMCs. These receptors all stem from a human donor in good health (CMV status not recorded). Some clones in this sample may be carry-over from other donors' samples.

V is TRBV20-1 and J is TRBJ2-1, with D hard to call. The V gene lost 2 bases and the J gene lost 1 base, with 3 bases spanning the gap. Germline V gene lookup returns CDR1 DFQATT and CDR2 SNEGSKA (reference sequence). This CDR3 spans 12 amino acids. The CDR3 protein is CSARLSYNEQFF. The CDR3 DNA reads TGCAGTGCTAGACTTTCCTACAATGAGCAGTTCTTC.

The chain carries TRBV27 and TRBJ1-4; 8 bases match TRBD1. This CDR3 spans 14 amino acids. The V gene's germline CDR1 is MNHEY and CDR2 SMNVEV (reference sequence). V shed 2 bases, J shed 6 bases, and the junction held 2 bases outside the gene matches. The DNA for the CDR3 is TGTGCCAGCAGTTTAGCAGGGGGCGATGAAAAACTGTTTTTT. It specifies CASSLAGGDEKLFF.

The V call is TRBV7-9, the J call TRBJ2-5; D remains unclear. The CDR3 loop spans 14 amino acids. Trimming cost V 4 bases and J 1 base, with 10 bases left between them. Per germline, CDR1 SEHNR and CDR2 FQNEAQ (reference sequence). CDR3 in amino acids: CASSSGSPQETQYF. CDR3 bases: TGTGCCAGCAGCTCCGGGTCCCCCCAAGAGACCCAGTACTTC. Full variable domain (rest looked up from reference TRBV7-9 and TRBJ2-5): DTGVSQNPRHKITKRGQNVTFRCDPISEHNRLYWYRQTLGQGPEFLTYFQNEAQLEKSRLLSDRFSAERPKGSFSTLEIQRTEQGDSAMYLCASSSGSPQETQYFGPGTRLLVL.

In this sample, this clonotype turned up many times. The gene calls are TRBV19 and TRBJ1-6; TRBD1 matches at 8 bases. The V and J ends lost 3 bases and 5 bases, in that order; junction bases with no gene match: 3. The V gene's germline CDR1 is LNHDA and CDR2 SQIVND (reference sequence). CDR3 length: 15 residues. This CDR3 reads CASSITGGNNSPLHF. CDR3 in DNA: TGTGCCAGTAGTATTACAGGGGGAAATAATTCACCCCTCCACTTT.

In this sample, this clonotype turned up many times. This chain uses TRBV12-3 or TRBV12-4 with TRBJ2-3, with D uncertain. The CDR3 consists of 12 residues. V lost 6 bases and J 3 bases, leaving 7 bases between the germline ends. The CDR3: CASRKSTDTQYF. The DNA for the CDR3 is TGTGCCAGCAGAAAGTCGACAGATACGCAGTATTTT.

V and J are TRBV7-3 and TRBJ2-1; possibly TRBD2 for D (6 bases). This CDR3 is built from 17 residues. The V gene lost 2 bases and the J gene lost 0 bases, with 14 bases spanning the gap. Germline V lookup: CDR1 SGHTA, CDR2 FQGTGA. The CDR3 is CASSLWGLGSSYNEQFF. The CDR3, as DNA: TGTGCCAGCAGCTTATGGGGACTGGGAAGCTCCTACAATGAGCAGTTCTTC.

The table lists this clonotype with a few counts. The V call is TRBV20-1, the J call TRBJ1-1; the D gene is possibly TRBD1 (6 bases). CDR3 length: 14 amino acids. Germline V gives CDR1 DFQATT, CDR2 SNEGSKA (reference sequence). V was shortened by 1 base and J by 1 base, with 10 bases between the two germline ends. CDR3 region: CSARGGHQNTEAFF. The CDR3 DNA reads TGCAGTGCTAGAGGGGGACATCAGAACACTGAAGCTTTCTTT.

In this sample, this clonotype turned up a few times. The chain couples TRBV24-1 to TRBJ2-1; possible D gene TRBD2, 5 bases. The germline V gene has CDR1 KGHDR and CDR2 SFDVKD. With 4 bases removed from V and 8 bases from J, the gap between germline ends came to 20 bases. CDR3 length: 16 amino acids. CDR3 nucleotide sequence: TGTGCCACCAGTGACCGGGCAGGTTCTAGCACCTATGAGCAGTTCTTC. Protein product: CATSDRAGSSTYEQFF.

At least ten counts were recorded for this clonotype. The chain couples TRBV7-2 to TRBJ2-1; the D call may be TRBD1 or TRBD2 (6 bases each). V lost 0 bases and J 2 bases, leaving 11 bases between the germline ends. Germline CDR1 and CDR2: SGHTA and FQGNSA. The CDR3 has 16 amino acids. The CDR3 DNA sequence: TGTGCCAGCAGCTTAGCGGGGGGCCTAACCTACAATGAGCAGTTCTTC. It codes for CASSLAGGLTYNEQFF.

This clonotype occurred many times. The chain joins TRBV7-2 to TRBJ2-3, with a weak D call TRBD2 (7 bases). Per germline, CDR1 SGHTA and CDR2 FQGNSA. Between the trimmed V and J ends, which lost 1 base and 2 bases, there was a span of 16 bases. The CDR3 extends over 17 amino acids. The CDR3 coding sequence is TGTGCCAGCAGCTTAGAAGGGGGGGGGGGGTACACAGATACGCAGTATTTT. Its protein product is CASSLEGGGGYTDTQYF. Looking up the rest from reference TRBV7-2 and TRBJ2-3 gives the full variable domain: GAGVSQSPSNKVTEKGKDVELRCDPISGHTALYWYRQSLGQGLEFLIYFQGNSAPDKSGLPSDRFSAERTGGSVSTLTIQRTQQEDSAVYLCASSLEGGGGYTDTQYFGPGTRLTVL.

At least ten counts were recorded for this clonotype. The V gene is TRBV6-6, the J gene TRBJ1-1, with TRBD1 identical over 9 bases. Germline V gives CDR1 MNHNY, CDR2 SVGAGI (reference sequence). This CDR3 region has 13 residues. V shed 2 bases and J 8 bases; nucleotides not matched to a gene: 3. CDR3 nucleotides: TGTGCCAGCAGTTACGTGGACAGGGGAGAAGCTTTCTTT. The encoded protein is CASSYVDRGEAFF.

Note on this clonotype: With a much larger clone just one base away, this may be a read error. V usage is TRBV25-1 and J usage is TRBJ1-4; D is uncertain. CDR3 length equals 13 residues. Per germline, CDR1 MGHDK and CDR2 SYGVNS. DNA of the CDR3: TGTGCCAGCGGTGAATTTTTTAACGAAAAACTGTTTTTT. Encoded protein: CASGEFFNEKLFF.

This clonotype was seen repeatedly, ten times or more. The CDR3 DNA reads as TGCAGTGCTAGAGATCTGGGCAGCAACTATGGCTACACCTTC. It specifies CSARDLGSNYGYTF. The rearrangement uses TRBV20-1 and TRBJ1-2, with D uncertain. The V gene lost 0 bases and the J gene lost 2 bases, with 10 bases spanning the gap. CDR1 and CDR2 from the germline V gene are DFQATT and SNEGSKA (reference sequence). This CDR3 spans 14 amino acids.

The table lists this clonotype with many counts. This chain joins TRBV7-6 and TRBJ1-5; D gene uncertain. CDR3 length: 15 residues. The germline V gene encodes CDR1 SGHVS and CDR2 FNYEAQ. V was cut by 1 base and J by 9 bases, with 16 bases left in between. CDR3: CASSLEADPDGPQHF. The CDR3 nucleotides are TGTGCCAGCAGCTTAGAAGCGGATCCGGATGGGCCCCAGCATTTT.

This clonotype was recorded many times. The rearrangement joins TRBV6-1 to TRBJ2-2, with D perhaps TRBD1 or TRBD2 (6 bases each). The CDR3 runs 14 residues. V lost 8 bases, J lost 2 bases, and 12 bases lay in between. CDR1 and CDR2 (germline): MNHNS, SASEGT. DNA for the CDR3: TGTGCCAGCGGTGGGGGGCCCAACACCGGGGAGCTGTTTTTT. Encoded protein: CASGGGPNTGELFF.

This clonotype has a handful of counts. The rearrangement joins TRBV29-1 to TRBJ2-5; D unclear. Trimming took off 1 base at V and 7 bases at J, with 10 bases between the two ends. CDR1 is SQVTM, CDR2 ANQGSEA, per germline. The CDR3 length is 12 residues. The CDR3 region is CSVEVISGTQYF. The CDR3 DNA reads TGCAGCGTTGAAGTTATCTCTGGGACCCAGTACTTC. The variable domain in full, with the rest retrieved from reference TRBV29-1 and TRBJ2-5, is SAVISQKPSRDICQRGTSLTIQCQVDSQVTMMFWYRQQPGQSLTLIATANQGSEATYESGFVIDKFPISRPNLTFSTLTVSNMSPEDSSIYLCSVEVISGTQYFGPGTRLLVL.

This clonotype was counted at least ten times. This chain links TRBV5-6 with TRBJ2-2; a weak D match, TRBD2 (5 bases). The germline V gene has CDR1 SGHDT and CDR2 YYEEEE. The germline V and J ends were trimmed by 3 bases and 1 base, with 10 bases remaining between them. The CDR3 is 15 amino acids. The chain's CDR3 is CASSWRGRNTGELFF. For the CDR3, the DNA is TGTGCCAGCAGCTGGAGAGGGAGGAACACCGGGGAGCTGTTTTTT.

In its sample, this clonotype was seen many times. This sequence joins TRBV28 and TRBJ2-1; TRBD1 matches 8 bases. The CDR3 length is 16 residues. Trimming took 4 bases from V and 1 from J; bases not matched to a gene: 6. Germline V gives CDR1 MDHEN, CDR2 SYDVKM. CDR3 protein: CASSSSGQGSYNEQFF. Here the CDR3 DNA reads TGTGCCAGCAGTTCATCCGGACAGGGTTCCTACAATGAGCAGTTCTTC.

In this sample, this clonotype turned up many times. The chain uses TRBV7-9 and TRBJ2-5; 11 bases align to TRBD2. This CDR3 has 17 amino acids. CDR1 is SEHNR and CDR2 is FQNEAQ in the germline V gene (reference sequence). The V segment lost 5 bases and the J segment 2 bases; nucleotides outside the gene matches: 10. CDR3: CASSKSAGTSGQETQYF. CDR3 DNA: TGTGCCAGCAGCAAATCAGCCGGGACTAGCGGACAAGAGACCCAGTACTTC.

Ten or more counts support this clonotype. This CDR3 is CASSSIQGDGGELFF. In DNA, the CDR3 is TGTGCCAGCAGTTCCATACAGGGGGATGGCGGGGAGCTGTTTTTT. The chain employs TRBV28 and TRBJ2-2, with 8 nucleotides matching TRBD1. The CDR3 has 15 amino acids. The J segment lost 7 bases and the V segment lost 4 bases, leaving 8 bases of the junction unmatched. The germline V gene has CDR1 MDHEN and CDR2 SYDVKM. The whole variable domain, remainder taken from reference TRBV28 and TRBJ2-2, is DVKVTQSSRYLVKRTGEKVFLECVQDMDHENMFWYRQDPGLGLRLIYFSYDVKMKEKGDIPEGYSVSREKKERFSLILESASTNQTSMYLCASSSIQGDGGELFFGEGSRLTVL.

The chain combines TRBV20-1 with TRBJ2-5, with TRBD1 as a possible D gene (6 bases). This CDR3 contains 14 residues. The V and J ends lost 3 bases and 2 bases respectively, with 13 bases between them. Germline V gene lookup returns CDR1 DFQATT and CDR2 SNEGSKA (reference sequence). CDR3 DNA: TGCAGTGCTAGCCGCCGGGACACGCAAGAGACCCAGTACTTC. Its protein is CSASRRDTQETQYF.

V gene TRBV23-1 combines with J gene TRBJ1-5; D might be TRBD1 (6 bases). TRBV23-1 is recorded as an ORF, its role being uncertain. The V end was cut by 0 bases, the J end by 3 bases, with 21 bases between. The CDR3 runs 19 residues. This CDR3 reads CASSQSRGKRCIINQPQHF. CDR3 coding DNA: TGCGCCAGCAGTCAATCGAGGGGGAAGCGGTGTATAATCAATCAGCCCCAGCATTTT.

By sample fraction, this clonotype is medium-sized. The V call is TRBV7-2, the J call TRBJ1-1, with TRBD1 matching over 9 bases. This CDR3 region has 15 residues. Per the germline V gene, CDR1 is SGHTA and CDR2 is FQGNSA. The junction had 9 bases not matched to a gene; V was cut back by 3 bases and J by 7 bases. CDR3 in DNA: TGTGCCAGCAGCTTGACATCGGGACAGGGAAATGAAGCTTTCTTT. It yields the protein CASSLTSGQGNEAFF.

This clonotype has a handful of counts. The V gene is TRBV29-1, the J gene TRBJ2-1; TRBD2 matches at 11 bases. Losses at the gene ends were 8 bases for V and 4 bases for J; bases not matched to a gene: 10. This CDR3 region has 15 residues. Germline CDR1 SQVTM, CDR2 ANQGSEA. The CDR3 coding sequence is TGCAGCCATATAGTAGCGGGGGGGAGTTACAATGAGCAGTTCTTC. It encodes CSHIVAGGSYNEQFF.

The rearrangement joins TRBV14 to TRBJ1-1; tentative D call: TRBD1 (6 bases). Germline V gene lookup returns CDR1 SGHDN and CDR2 FVKESK. V was shortened by 4 bases and J by 1 base, with 13 bases between the two germline ends. CDR3 length equals 15 residues. CDR3 sequence: CASSRPTGWNTEAFF. As DNA, the CDR3 is TGTGCCAGCAGCCGACCGACAGGTTGGAACACTGAAGCTTTCTTT.

This clonotype was counted only a few times. The chain carries TRBV4-2 and TRBJ2-1; the match to TRBD2 covers 10 bases. The length of the CDR3 is 17 residues. The J segment lost 7 bases and the V segment lost 0 bases, leaving 9 bases of the junction unmatched. The germline gives CDR1 LGHNA, CDR2 YNFKEQ. CDR3 DNA: TGTGCCAGCAGCCAAGATTGGAGCGGGGGGGGAGGGAATGAGCAGTTCTTC. Encoded protein: CASSQDWSGGGGNEQFF.

The CDR3 is CSARSQWGSYEQYF. The CDR3 DNA reads as TGCAGTGCTAGGTCACAGTGGGGGAGCTACGAGCAGTACTTC. The chain is built from TRBV20-1 and TRBJ2-7; D may be TRBD1 or TRBD2 (5 bases each). The CDR3 has 14 residues. Deletions cut 3 bases from V and 3 bases from J, with 15 bases between. Looked up from germline, CDR1 is DFQATT and CDR2 is SNEGSKA (reference sequence).

This clonotype was found many times. This chain joins TRBV28 and TRBJ2-5; possibly TRBD1 for D (6 bases). V was clipped by 6 bases and J by 2 bases, with 19 bases between them. The CDR3 contains 16 residues. Germline assignment: CDR1 MDHEN and CDR2 SYDVKM. The CDR3 loop is CASSVRWGRGQETQYF. CDR3 bases: TGTGCCAGCAGCGTTCGGTGGGGGCGAGGACAAGAGACCCAGTACTTC. Combining the CDR3 with reference TRBV28 and TRBJ2-5 gives the whole variable domain DVKVTQSSRYLVKRTGEKVFLECVQDMDHENMFWYRQDPGLGLRLIYFSYDVKMKEKGDIPEGYSVSREKKERFSLILESASTNQTSMYLCASSVRWGRGQETQYFGPGTRLLVL.